This T cell receptor (beta chain) was sequenced for a study of blood T cell repertoires in COVID-19. The overall study: Both acute and convalescent COVID-19 samples were obtained from the United States, Italy and Spain. Sample material is recorded as cDNA or gDNA derived from T cells, B-cell-depleted T cells, or PBMCs.

V dropped 6 bases and J dropped 7 bases, with 16 bases sitting between them. The CDR3 consists of 15 residues. Germline CDR1 SNHLY, CDR2 FYNNEI. As originally analysed: The assay estimated nucleated cells by amplifying reference gene primers. Clones were read by immunoSEQ multiplex PCR, and TCRdb kept only the in-frame ones, dropping some. V, J and clone size are those of that table, while D and trimming were read from the DNA. The repertoire holds 200,000 to 250,000 clones, with roughly 85% as singletons. Seattle-derived patients entered the study during active infection and were followed longitudinally.

Sequenced: peripheral blood. The TCR sequence derives from a woman aged 70-85 years with COVID-19, enrolled during active disease. The chain is built from TRBV2 and TRBJ1-6; D not certain. In DNA form, the CDR3 reads TGTGCCAGCAGCCAGATCCGTGGTGGCAATTCACCCCTCCACTTT. Residues: CASSQIRGGNSPLHF.